The TCR beta chain under discussion was sequenced for a study of cytomegalovirus exposure and HLA in healthy donors. A remark on this clone: What it recognizes is unknown.

The junction had 23 bases not matched to a gene; V was cut back by 5 bases and J by 6 bases. The CDR3 runs 19 residues. Germline V CDR1 and CDR2: SEHNR, FQNEAQ (reference sequence). Overall study findings and caveats: It was only CMV serostatus that was available as immune exposure information.

The PCR employed 60 Vbeta primers together with 13 Jbeta primers. Clones were read by immunoSEQ multiplex PCR, and TCRdb kept only the in-frame ones, dropping some. Of 200,000 to 250,000 clones listed, more than 80% were seen once; the top ten hold about 3.1%. Sample: PBMCs. The sequence was obtained from a young man in good health and CMV-seronegative. This chain connects TRBV7-9 to TRBJ1-1; TRBD1 matches at 8 bases. The CDR3 spells CASSLQLGDRYEFVSEAFF. The CDR3 nucleotides read TGTGCCAGCAGCCTGCAACTTGGGGACAGGTATGAATTCGTCTCTGAAGCTTTCTTT.